In this sample, the clone carrying this T cell receptor (beta chain) turned up many times. Its target is unknown. Healthy control samples came from blood bank volunteers in Maryland, USA. This entry belongs to a study of neurological immune-mediated disorders. Study-level results: In HTLV-1-associated myelopathy, TCR clonal expansion was greatest, and in multiple sclerosis it was least, below healthy controls. None of the CDR3 amino acid sequences of expanded clones recurred across subjects, suggesting private repertoires in all groups.

5'RACE employing 10-nucleotide random UMIs yielded the cDNA. MiXCR, applied by TCRdb to the 5' RACE reads, yields one record per CDR3 protein. The sample has about 18,000 distinct CDR3 sequences, 3.5% seen once; the top ten hold 20%. The TCR originated in a woman in her thirties or forties in good health. Input material: CD8+ T cells from blood.

CDR3 coding DNA: TGTGCCAGCAGTGGACAGGAGAACTATGGCTACACCTTC. This gives the protein CASSGQENYGYTF. The genes are TRBV6-5 and TRBJ1-2; TRBD1 agrees at 7 bases. Germline trimming cut 5 bases from V and 2 bases from J; bases unmatched to any gene: 2. The CDR3 has 13 amino acids. Germline assignment: CDR1 MNHEY and CDR2 SVGAGI.